Following are 18 T cell receptor beta chains from one sample sequenced in a study of T cells in Graves' hyperthyroidism and ophthalmopathy. What was amplified from RNA transcripts were TCR beta CDR3 regions. In the first-round RT-PCR of the TCR CDR3, the HTBI primer set was used. TCRdb itself ran the multiplex PCR reads through MiXCR, one entry per CDR3 protein. The table has about 640,000 distinct CDR3 sequences, about a fifth seen once. Sequenced input: blood. These receptors were taken from a man aged 25-45 years with Graves' ophthalmopathy.

This clonotype has just one count. The chain employs TRBV29-1 and TRBJ2-7; D not certain. Germline CDR1 reads SQVTM; CDR2 reads ANQGSEA. Trimming removed 4 bases at V and 0 bases at J, with 10 bases between. This CDR3 has 13 residues. CDR3 in amino acids: CSVGNPYSYEQYF. Written as DNA, the CDR3 is TGCAGCGTTGGGAACCCCTACTCCTACGAGCAGTACTTC.

As concerns this clonotype: Germline is not matched at one junction end, which may reflect a read error. The chain has TRBV5-1 and TRBJ2-1; D perhaps matches TRBD2 (5 bases). The V gene's germline CDR1 is SGHRS and CDR2 YFSETQ. The CDR3 totals 12 residues. This CDR3 is CASSFGGPEQFF. DNA for the CDR3: TGTGCCAGCAGCTTCGGAGGCCCTGAGCAGTTCTTC.

Concerning this clonotype: This may arise from a read error, as a much more abundant clone is one base away. The chain employs TRBV28 and TRBJ1-2; D may be TRBD1 (5 bases). V was shortened by 5 bases and J by 8 bases, with 18 bases between the two germline ends. The V gene's germline CDR1 is MDHEN and CDR2 SYDVKM. The CDR3 covers 14 residues. The CDR3 coding sequence is TGTGCCAGCAGTATACTTGGAGGGGTCATCGGCTACACCTTC. As protein: CASSILGGVIGYTF.

The chain employs TRBV9 and TRBJ1-6, with TRBD1 identical over 9 bases. The germline gives CDR1 SGDLS, CDR2 YYNGEE. The length of the CDR3 is 15 residues. J gave up 9 bases and V 4 bases, and 8 bases lay outside the gene matches. The CDR3 spells CASSLRQGDGSPLHF. CDR3 nucleotide sequence: TGTGCCAGCAGCCTCAGACAGGGGGACGGTTCACCCCTCCACTTT.

CDR3 bases: TGCGCCAGCAGCCAAGATTGGGACAGGCCAGACTACGAGCAGTACTTC. It specifies CASSQDWDRPDYEQYF. The rearrangement joins TRBV4-3 to TRBJ2-7, with 8 bases lining up with TRBD1. Germline V lookup: CDR1 LGHNA, CDR2 YSLEER. Trimming cost V 0 bases and J 3 bases; bases outside gene matches: 7. CDR3 length: 16 amino acids.

The sample holds many counts of this clonotype. The chain carries TRBV5-1 and TRBJ2-7; 7 nucleotides align to TRBD1. V shed 1 base and J 2 bases; nucleotides not matched to a gene: 3. Germline CDR1 reads SGHRS; CDR2 reads YFSETQ. The CDR3 contains 14 residues. Here the CDR3 reads CASSLTGEAYEQYF. CDR3 in DNA: TGCGCCAGCAGCTTGACAGGGGAAGCCTACGAGCAGTACTTC. Full variable domain (rest looked up from reference TRBV5-1 and TRBJ2-7): KAGVTQTPRYLIKTRGQQVTLSCSPISGHRSVSWYQQTPGQGLQFLFEYFSETQRNKGNFPGRFSGRQFSNSRSEMNVSTLELGDSALYLCASSLTGEAYEQYFGPGTRLTVT.

This clonotype was seen ten or more times. The chain employs TRBV28 and TRBJ2-1; D unresolved. V lost 2 bases to trimming and J lost 8 bases, with 16 bases between them. From germline, CDR1 is MDHEN and CDR2 SYDVKM. This CDR3 contains 15 residues. The CDR3 DNA is TGTGCCAGCAGTTTACTTTCATTCGGTACCGATGAGCAGTTCTTC. Translated, it gives CASSLLSFGTDEQFF.

CDR3 region: CAIGQSSSNTGELFF. The CDR3 DNA sequence: TGTGCCATCGGACAGAGCAGTTCCAACACCGGGGAGCTGTTTTTT. This chain links TRBV10-3 with TRBJ2-2; possible D gene TRBD1, 6 bases. V was shortened by 8 bases and J by 2 bases, with 15 bases between the two germline ends. The CDR3 consists of 15 residues. Germline CDR1 reads ENHRY; CDR2 reads SYGVKD.

On this clonotype: A much more abundant neighbour one base away suggests this may be a read error. J is TRBJ2-1 and V is TRBV7-8; a possible D gene is TRBD2 (5 bases). This CDR3 has 15 amino acids. CDR1 SGHVS and CDR2 FQNEAQ come from the germline V gene. CDR3 region: CASGLVRRTYNEQFF. The CDR3 DNA is TGTGCCAGCGGCTTAGTGAGGCGGACTTACAATGAGCAGTTCTTC.

This clonotype has a handful of counts. The gene calls are TRBV5-1 and TRBJ1-2; possibly TRBD1 for D (6 bases). The CDR3 has 14 residues. Trimming took 4 bases from V and 8 from J, leaving 18 bases between them. In germline, CDR1 is SGHRS, CDR2 YFSETQ. The CDR3 DNA reads TGCGCCAGCAGCGTTGGACAGCGGGGCCGCGGCTACACCTTC. Translation gives CASSVGQRGRGYTF.

The chain is built from TRBV28 and TRBJ1-5; TRBD1 is a possible D gene (5 bases). The CDR3 runs to 18 residues. V was pared by 5 bases and J by 5 bases, with 25 bases between. Germline CDR1 is MDHEN and CDR2 is SYDVKM. The CDR3 DNA reads as TGTGCCAGCAGTCCTCTAGGGTTCAGTACGACGGGGCATCAGCCCCAGCATTTT. This translates into CASSPLGFSTTGHQPQHF.

The chain recombines TRBV10-3 with TRBJ2-5; D possibly matches TRBD1 or TRBD2 (7 bases each). Germline V CDR1 and CDR2: ENHRY, SYGVKD. Deletions cut 10 bases from V and 2 bases from J, with 14 bases between. The CDR3 is made up of 13 amino acids. CDR3 DNA sequence: TGTGCCACGCGGGGGACAGTACAAGAGACCCAGTACTTC. It specifies CATRGTVQETQYF.

This clonotype showed up many times. The chain couples TRBV28 to TRBJ1-1, with D possibly matching TRBD1 (5 bases). Deletions cut 2 bases from V and 4 bases from J, with 11 bases between. The germline CDR1 and CDR2 sequences are MDHEN and SYDVKM. The length of the CDR3 is 14 residues. The CDR3 DNA follows: TGTGCCAGCAGTTTACCGTGGGGCCGCACTGAAGCTTTCTTT. The encoded protein is CASSLPWGRTEAFF. The full variable domain, in which reference TRBV28 and TRBJ1-1 provide the parts outside the CDR3, is DVKVTQSSRYLVKRTGEKVFLECVQDMDHENMFWYRQDPGLGLRLIYFSYDVKMKEKGDIPEGYSVSREKKERFSLILESASTNQTSMYLCASSLPWGRTEAFFGQGTRLTVV.

This clonotype has at least ten counts. V and J are TRBV7-2 and TRBJ2-3; D gene uncertain. The CDR3 extends over 14 amino acids. Per the germline V gene, CDR1 is SGHTA and CDR2 is FQGNSA. V was trimmed by 3 bases and J by 2 bases, leaving 9 bases between them. The CDR3, as DNA: TGTGCCAGCAGCTTCCGACTGTCCACAGATACGCAGTATTTT. Its translation: CASSFRLSTDTQYF. Complete variable domain (other parts from reference TRBV7-2 and TRBJ2-3): GAGVSQSPSNKVTEKGKDVELRCDPISGHTALYWYRQSLGQGLEFLIYFQGNSAPDKSGLPSDRFSAERTGGSVSTLTIQRTQQEDSAVYLCASSFRLSTDTQYFGPGTRLTVL.

The chain is built from TRBV28 and TRBJ2-2; D possibly uses TRBD1 or TRBD2 (5 bases each). V was clipped by 5 bases and J by 0 bases, with 16 bases between them. Per germline, CDR1 MDHEN and CDR2 SYDVKM. This CDR3 region has 17 residues. The CDR3 is CASSPRDGYANTGELFF. Written as DNA, the CDR3 is TGTGCCAGCAGTCCCCGGGACGGTTACGCGAACACCGGGGAGCTGTTTTTT.

The rearrangement joins TRBV5-1 to TRBJ2-5; weak D call: TRBD1 (6 bases). Per the germline V gene, CDR1 is SGHRS and CDR2 is YFSETQ. This CDR3 is built from 14 residues. Trimming removed 1 base from V and 5 bases from J, with 12 bases in between. In DNA form, the CDR3 reads TGCGCCAGCAGCTTGTTACAGGGTGGTGAGACCCAGTACTTC. The encoded protein is CASSLLQGGETQYF. Full variable domain (missing parts from reference TRBV5-1 and TRBJ2-5): KAGVTQTPRYLIKTRGQQVTLSCSPISGHRSVSWYQQTPGQGLQFLFEYFSETQRNKGNFPGRFSGRQFSNSRSEMNVSTLELGDSALYLCASSLLQGGETQYFGPGTRLLVL.

The chain uses TRBV29-1 and TRBJ1-1; D might be TRBD1 (6 bases). CDR1 is SQVTM and CDR2 is ANQGSEA in the germline V gene. This CDR3 is built from 13 residues. V dropped 3 bases and J dropped 8 bases, with 16 bases sitting between them. In DNA, the CDR3 is TGCAGCGTTGAGGGGGAGGGGGTCTTCGAAGCTTTCTTT. Translation gives CSVEGEGVFEAFF.

V is TRBV11-2 and J is TRBJ2-3; 8 positions match TRBD1. Losses at the gene ends were 3 bases for V and 4 bases for J; bases not matched to a gene: 3. The CDR3 contains 14 residues. Per the germline V gene, CDR1 is SGHAT and CDR2 is FQNNGV. The CDR3 is CASSFTTGADTQYF. DNA for the CDR3: TGTGCCAGCAGCTTTACGACAGGGGCAGATACGCAGTATTTT.